Detailed here is one T cell receptor beta chain. TCRdb keeps only in-frame clones here, not all; method: immunoSEQ multiplex PCR. In the table there are about 75,000 clones, 88% of which are singletons. V trimming: 3 bases; J trimming: 0 bases; junction bases outside the gene matches: 12. The germline gives CDR1 LGHDT, CDR2 YNNKEL (reference sequence). The CDR3 contains 20 residues. The sample belongs to a study of blood T cell repertoires in COVID-19. The rearrangement uses TRBV3-1 (or the pseudogene TRBV3-2) and TRBJ1-3; 12 bases fit TRBD1. Sequencing was carried out using peripheral blood. The TCR originated in a human donor in a cohort sampled during active COVID-19. The CDR3 DNA reads TGTGCCAGCAGCCATGTCGGGACAGGGGGCAACCTCCGCTCTGGAAACACCATATATTTT. Its translation is CASSHVGTGGNLRSGNTIYF.